This T cell receptor beta chain was documented in a study of blood T cell repertoires in COVID-19. At the level of the study: In each case, the material was cDNA or gDNA derived from T cells, B-cell-depleted T cells, or PBMCs.

The CDR3 length is 14 residues. Germline V gene lookup returns CDR1 LNHDA and CDR2 SQIVND (reference sequence). V lost 5 bases and J 6 bases, leaving 13 bases between the germline ends. Authors' processing steps: Amplification from reference gene primers served as the basis for estimated nucleated cell counts. The assay was immunoSEQ multiplex PCR, and TCRdb's table has in-frame clones only and misses some. That table furnishes V, J and clone size, whereas the DNA furnished D and trimming. The sample contains about 46,000 clones, about 86% of which appear only once. This receptor was obtained from a woman at least 80 years old with acute or convalescent COVID-19. The sample was peripheral blood. The chain carries TRBV19 and TRBJ2-2; D possibly corresponds to TRBD1 (6 bases). The CDR3 DNA is TGTGCCAGTAGTTTGTCAGGGGTTTCCGGGGAGCTGTTTTTT. Encoded protein: CASSLSGVSGELFF. The full variable domain, its missing parts supplied by reference TRBV19 and TRBJ2-2, is DGGITQSPKYLFRKEGQNVTLSCEQNLNHDAMYWYRQDPGQGLRLIYYSQIVNDFQKGDIAEGYSVSREKKESFPLTVTSAQKNPTAFYLCASSLSGVSGELFFGEGSRLTVL.